This TCR beta chain was sequenced for a study of CD8 T cells in Susac syndrome. TCR beta from blood CD8+ and CD4+ T cells was sequenced. Negative isolation yielded CD4+ and CD8+ T cells, and FACS enriched TEMRA cells. The CDR3 spans 15 residues. V was clipped by 1 base and J by 4 bases; unmatched bases: 7. Germline values: CDR1 SGHRS, CDR2 YFSETQ. Random-hexamer reverse transcription was applied to about 0.5 to 1 ug RNA. It was immunoSEQ multiplex PCR that amplified TCR beta CDR3 across 54 Vbeta and 13 Jbeta. TCRdb independently ran MiXCR on the immunoSEQ multiplex PCR reads; one entry per CDR3 protein. Of about 300,000 distinct CDR3 sequences listed, 92% were seen once; the top ten hold approximately 0.065%.

Specimen: CD4+ T cells from PBMCs. The gene calls are TRBV5-1 and TRBJ1-2; 7 bases line up with TRBD1. The source of this sequence is a human donor with multiple sclerosis. The CDR3 nucleotides read TGCGCCAGCAGCTTGTCCCTCAACAGGGGCTATGGCTACACCTTC. It specifies CASSLSLNRGYGYTF.